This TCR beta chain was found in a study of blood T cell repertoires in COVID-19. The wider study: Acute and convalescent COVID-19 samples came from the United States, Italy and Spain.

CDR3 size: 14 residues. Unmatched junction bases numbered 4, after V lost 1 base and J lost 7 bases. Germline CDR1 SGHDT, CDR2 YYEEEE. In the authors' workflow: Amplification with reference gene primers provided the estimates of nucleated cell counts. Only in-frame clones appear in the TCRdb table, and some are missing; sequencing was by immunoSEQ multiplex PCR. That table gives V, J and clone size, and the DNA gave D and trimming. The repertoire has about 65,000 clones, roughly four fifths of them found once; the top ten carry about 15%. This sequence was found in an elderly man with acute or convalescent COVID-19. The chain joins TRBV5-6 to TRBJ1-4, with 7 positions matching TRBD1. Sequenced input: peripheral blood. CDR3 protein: CASSLKGAGEKLFF. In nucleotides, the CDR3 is TGTGCCAGCAGCTTGAAGGGGGCGGGTGAAAAACTGTTTTTT.